This T cell receptor beta chain was profiled in a study of PD-L1 blockade in urothelial cancer. For the study at large: In the patient group, about 85% of the roughly 30 were males with bladder-origin urothelial cancer. Across blood samples, T cells had a median count of 141,255.

Patients' urothelial carcinoma was locally advanced or metastatic. This CDR3 comprises 11 residues. The V gene lost 6 bases and the J gene lost 4 bases, with 7 bases spanning the gap. Germline CDR1 reads MDHEN; CDR2 reads SYDVKM. Synthetic TCR analog templates were added to each PCR reaction. Sequencing used immunoSEQ multiplex PCR; TCRdb keeps in-frame clones, though not all of them. The data show about 40,000 clones, over 70% seen once. The source material was PBMCs, sampled around atezolizumab (anti-PD-L1) treatment. The TCR comes from a man aged 60-69 years with urothelial cancer. The J gene is TRBJ2-7, the V gene TRBV28, with unresolved D. CDR3 nucleotide sequence: TGTGCCAGCAGCCCGAGATACGAGCAGTACTTC. It specifies CASSPRYEQYF.